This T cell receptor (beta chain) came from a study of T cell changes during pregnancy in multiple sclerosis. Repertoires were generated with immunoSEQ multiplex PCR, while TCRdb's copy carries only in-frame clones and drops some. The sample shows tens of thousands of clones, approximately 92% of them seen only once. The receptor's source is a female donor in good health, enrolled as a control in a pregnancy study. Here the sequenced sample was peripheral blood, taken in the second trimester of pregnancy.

The CDR3 reads CASSFDRNPAYGYTF. CDR3 DNA: TGTGCCAGCAGCTTCGACAGAAACCCTGCCTATGGCTACACCTTC. The chain joins TRBV7-8 to TRBJ1-2; TRBD1 might be the D (5 bases). The ends were cut back, 3 bases at V and 4 bases at J, with 15 bases in the middle. Germline V gene sequence: CDR1 SGHVS, CDR2 FQNEAQ. The CDR3 spans 15 residues.